The rows below give T cell receptor beta chains drawn from one sample of a study of blood T cell repertoires in COVID-19. The data were produced by immunoSEQ multiplex PCR, yet TCRdb's version contains in-frame clones alone and is incomplete. This sample has about 210,000 clones, with roughly 86% found just once. Material for sequencing was peripheral blood. The receptors were sampled from a woman between 40 and 50 years old with acute or convalescent COVID-19. CDR3s leave out the opening cysteine and the closing phenylalanine or tryptophan. The order of the fields is D gene, CDR3 length, V gene, CDR3 protein. The D gene is left open where the match is weak.

-	12	TRBV7-3	ASSPPATGYGYT
-	12	TRBV30	AWSRGTDNSPLH
-	12	TRBV27	ASSEYRVVEPQH
-	12	TRBV6-6	ASCWGGTEETQY
-	11	TRBV19	ASSFGQGREQF
-	10	TRBV6-5	ASSLAVYEQY
TRBD1	13	TRBV6-6	ASRDRQGENTEQY
-	13	TRBV30	AWGGTRSANEKLF
TRBD2	14	TRBV4-1	ASSQKTSGVSYEQY
-	10	TRBV18	ASSPPGGEQF
TRBD2	14	TRBV5-1	ASSSKLAGDTDTQY
-	12	TRBV4-3	ASKEGVSNTEAF
TRBD2	16	TRBV5-5	ASSPIAGTSGGRYEQY
-	13	TRBV7-3	ASSLTGGSSETQY
-	11	TRBV9	ASSVTGYNEQF
-	9	TRBV30	ASQGFTEAF
-	13	TRBV9	ASSAKTRGSNEQF
TRBD2	13	TRBV18	ASSPLAGGPNEQF
-	13	TRBV5-8	ASSLGTAAYYGYT
-	11	TRBV19	ASSITARQPQH
-	15	TRBV10-1	ASSEVPSGTQTYEQY
TRBD2	13	TRBV2	ASSLLAGGTDTQY
TRBD1	14	TRBV19	ASSIDLTGETYEQY
-	15	TRBV15	ATSRGERPRGNQPQH
-	10	TRBV10-3	AISERDDIQY
-	14	TRBV4-3	ASSQDMGTSYNEQF
TRBD2	15	TRBV11-2	ASSLVGLAGVTDTQY
-	16	TRBV18	ASSPRSASGIGTYEQY
-	9	TRBV29-1	SVESGFEAF
TRBD2	15	TRBV4-2	ASSPRELAGGFYEQY
-	12	TRBV19	ASSSQGPRDEQF
-	9	TRBV5-1	ASSRTDTQY
-	13	TRBV18	ASSPSRDYTGELF
TRBD2	12	TRBV11-2	ASSQTSGIAEQY
TRBD1	13	TRBV25-1	ASSRVTGQDEKLF
-	11	TRBV6-2/TRBV6-3	ASSPQVNYGYT
TRBD1	11	TRBV29-1	SARDRVEYGYT
TRBD2	14	TRBV2	ASTDSLLAGGRTQY
-	11	TRBV5-1	ASSLGVSETQY
TRBD2	11	TRBV12-3/TRBV12-4	ASRSGLANEQF
TRBD1	13	TRBV6-2/TRBV6-3	ASSSPYRDSYGYT
TRBD2	14	TRBV7-2	ASSKRTGLASYEQY
TRBD1	12	TRBV7-2	ASSLGTGGGGYT
TRBD1	12	TRBV2	ASSQDRPTYEQY
-	10	TRBV10-3	AITSPANEQF
TRBD1	11	TRBV7-6	ASSRDRGYEQF
-	12	TRBV2	ASTVPGQNNEQF
-	11	TRBV4-1	ASSPQGHTEAF
TRBD1	11	TRBV30	ACTGGTNEKLF
TRBD2	13	TRBV5-1	ASSLDGTSNDEQY
TRBD1	11	TRBV7-8	ASSRQGYNEQF
TRBD2	13	TRBV10-3	AISDETSASGELF
-	13	TRBV5-5	ASSRTGLARDGYT
-	11	TRBV7-3	ASSVRPSDTQY
TRBD1	14	TRBV3-1/TRBV3-2	ASSQNLQGTVYGYT
TRBD1	13	TRBV6-5	ASSSRGQMNTEAF
-	12	TRBV6-1	ASSERAGWNEQF